These 18 T cell receptor beta chains originate from one sample sequenced in a study of prognosis after radiotherapy for stage I lung cancer. Researchers used two-round multiplex PCR to amplify TCR beta CDR3 starting from genomic DNA. First-round PCR amplification was performed with primers specific to each TRBV and TRBJ gene. TCRdb passed the multiplex PCR reads through MiXCR, listing each CDR3 protein once. Of 50,000 to 75,000 distinct CDR3 sequences listed, less than 30% are singletons. Sequenced here: PBMCs, sampled before or after stereotactic body radiation therapy (not recorded which). Receptors were obtained from a donor aged 50 or older with non-small cell lung cancer.

The sample holds many counts of this clonotype. The chain uses TRBV3-1 and TRBJ2-2; D is ambiguous. Between the trimmed V and J ends, which lost 2 bases and 0 bases, there was a span of 7 bases. The CDR3 is made up of 15 amino acids. Germline V gene sequence: CDR1 LGHDT, CDR2 YNNKEL (reference sequence). CDR3 DNA: TGTGCCAGCAGCCAATTAGGATCGAACACCGGGGAGCTGTTTTTT. The encoded protein is CASSQLGSNTGELFF.

This clonotype has ten or more counts. The chain recombines TRBV20-1 with TRBJ1-2; 8 bases are shared with TRBD1. The germline V gene encodes CDR1 DFQATT and CDR2 SNEGSKA (reference sequence). The CDR3 loop spans 16 amino acids. V lost 2 bases and J lost 1; bases outside the gene matches: 9. CDR3 nucleotide sequence: TGCAGTGCTAGACCGCCCCAGGGACAGGTTAACTATGGCTACACCTTC. Translated: CSARPPQGQVNYGYTF.

A word on this clonotype: This could be a read error, since a much larger clone is one nucleotide away. This chain links TRBV2 with TRBJ2-1; TRBD2 agrees at 10 bases. V was clipped by 5 bases and J by 11 bases; unmatched bases: 12. CDR1 is SNHLY, CDR2 FYNNEI, per germline. The CDR3 has 15 residues. The CDR3, as DNA: TGTGCCAGCAGTCCCAAGCGGGGGGGAATGAGTAAGCAGTTCTTC. This encodes CASSPKRGGMSKQFF. The full variable domain, in which reference TRBV2 and TRBJ2-1 provide the parts outside the CDR3, is EPEVTQTPSHQVTQMGQEVILRCVPISNHLYFYWYRQILGQKVEFLVSFYNNEISEKSEIFDDQFSVERPDGSNFTLKIRSTKLEDSAMYFCASSPKRGGMSKQFFGPGTRLTVL.

This clonotype was seen many times. V gene TRBV14 combines with J gene TRBJ2-2, with a weak D call TRBD1 (7 bases). The CDR3 has 16 amino acids. Germline lookup yields CDR1 SGHDN and CDR2 FVKESK. Trimming took 4 bases from V and 5 from J, leaving 17 bases between them. In DNA, the CDR3 is TGTGCCAGCAGCCGTACCCGACAGGGAGGAACCGGGGAGCTGTTTTTT. Protein product: CASSRTRQGGTGELFF.

This clonotype was picked up many times. V gene TRBV24-1 combines with J gene TRBJ1-2; D gene unclear. Germline V gives CDR1 KGHDR, CDR2 SFDVKD. This CDR3 spans 11 amino acids. The V end lost 3 bases, the J end lost 3 bases, and 1 base lay between the germline ends. CDR3: CATSDDYGYTF. DNA for the CDR3: TGTGCCACCAGTGATGACTATGGCTACACCTTC.

This clonotype was counted a few times. The V call is TRBV10-2, the J call TRBJ1-4, with TRBD1 as a possible D gene (5 bases). CDR1 is WSHSY, CDR2 SAAADI, per germline. V lost 2 bases, J lost 7 bases, and 17 bases lay in between. CDR3 length: 16 residues. The CDR3 DNA is TGCGCCAGCAGTGAGGGCCCCGGGGGGAGCGGTGAAAAACTGTTTTTT. Amino acids: CASSEGPGGSGEKLFF.

The sample holds many counts of this clonotype. The chain couples TRBV5-6 to TRBJ2-1; a weak D match, TRBD2 (7 bases). This CDR3 has 16 residues. Trimming removed 4 bases at V and 7 bases at J, with 21 bases between. Germline V lookup: CDR1 SGHDT, CDR2 YYEEEE. CDR3 DNA sequence: TGTGCCAGCAGCCCCCTTGGGGCGGGGGCGGGGAATGAGCAGTTCTTC. Translating gives CASSPLGAGAGNEQFF.

This clonotype was counted ten times or more. J is TRBJ2-7 and V is TRBV6-2 or TRBV6-3, with D perhaps matching TRBD1 (5 bases). The CDR3 consists of 13 residues. The V end was cut by 4 bases, the J end by 7 bases, with 14 bases between. CDR1 is MNHEY, CDR2 SVGEGT, per germline. The CDR3 loop is CASSLGHLGEQYF. The CDR3, as DNA: TGTGCCAGCAGTTTAGGACACCTTGGAGAGCAGTACTTC.

Many counts were recorded for this clonotype. V and J are TRBV7-9 and TRBJ1-2; a weak D match, TRBD1 (5 bases). This CDR3 region has 17 residues. Germline V gene sequence: CDR1 SEHNR, CDR2 FQNEAQ (reference sequence). V was trimmed by 3 bases and J by 5 bases, leaving 22 bases between them. The CDR3 coding sequence is TGTGCCAGCAGCTTCGCACTAGATGGGCAGGGTTGGTATGGCTACACCTTC. Protein product: CASSFALDGQGWYGYTF.

This clonotype was seen just once. A far larger clone is one nucleotide away, so this likely arose from a read error. CDR3 residues: CASSSHGAFNQETQYF. The CDR3 DNA follows: TGTGCCAGCAGTTCACATGGGGCGTTTAATCAAGAGACCCAGTACTTC. The gene calls are TRBV6-9 and TRBJ2-5; D may be TRBD1 (5 bases). The CDR3 has 16 amino acids. Looked up from germline, CDR1 is MNHGY and CDR2 is SVAAGI. V gave up 4 bases and J gave up 2 bases, with 17 bases separating them.

Ten or more counts support this clonotype. The rearrangement links TRBV12-3 or TRBV12-4 to TRBJ1-2, with D possibly matching TRBD1 (6 bases). CDR3 length equals 15 residues. Trimming pared 1 base from V and 4 bases from J, leaving 13 bases between. This chain's CDR3 is CASSLVAGASYGYTF. In DNA, the CDR3 is TGTGCCAGCAGTTTAGTTGCAGGGGCGAGCTATGGCTACACCTTC.

This clonotype occurred many times. This chain uses TRBV5-8 with TRBJ2-3, with D unresolved. Looked up from germline, CDR1 is SGHTS and CDR2 is YDEGEE. This CDR3 region has 15 residues. Trimming removed 0 bases from V and 1 base from J, with 9 bases in between. CDR3 loop: CASSLVSYGTDTQYF. CDR3 bases: TGTGCCAGCAGCTTGGTTTCGTATGGCACAGATACGCAGTATTTT.

This clonotype has ten or more counts. The genes are TRBV30 and TRBJ1-5; no reliable D call. The germline V gene has CDR1 GTSNPN and CDR2 SVGIG (reference sequence). V was trimmed by 0 bases and J by 6 bases, leaving 15 bases between them. The CDR3 totals 15 residues. CDR3 residues: CAWSVDGSFGQPQHF. CDR3 DNA: TGTGCCTGGAGTGTCGACGGGAGCTTTGGTCAGCCCCAGCATTTT. The full variable domain, its missing parts supplied by reference TRBV30 and TRBJ1-5, is SQTIHQWPATLVQPVGSPLSLECTVEGTSNPNLYWYRQAAGRGLQLLFYSVGIGQISSEVPQNLSASRPQDRQFILSSKKLLLSDSGFYLCAWSVDGSFGQPQHFGDGTRLSIL.

This clonotype was seen at least ten times. This chain connects TRBV7-6 to TRBJ1-6; 7 positions match TRBD1. CDR1 and CDR2 from the germline V gene are SGHVS and FNYEAQ. V was pared by 5 bases and J by 8 bases, with 9 bases of the junction left unmatched. The CDR3 has 15 residues. CDR3 nucleotides: TGTGCCAGCAGCCCGATCGACAGGGCGCATTCACCCCTCCACTTT. It yields the protein CASSPIDRAHSPLHF.

In its sample, this clonotype was seen many times. The chain combines TRBV19 with TRBJ2-1; D not resolved. The V end was cut by 4 bases, the J end by 0 bases, with 7 bases between. The CDR3 contains 14 residues. In germline, CDR1 is LNHDA, CDR2 SQIVND (reference sequence). The CDR3 nucleotides are TGTGCCAGTAGTAGACCTAGCTCCTACAATGAGCAGTTCTTC. Translation gives CASSRPSSYNEQFF.

In this sample, this clonotype turned up many times. The chain is built from TRBV10-3 and TRBJ2-3; D unclear. Germline V gene sequence: CDR1 ENHRY, CDR2 SYGVKD. The length of the CDR3 is 16 residues. Trimming took 0 bases from V and 1 from J, leaving 11 bases between them. The DNA of the CDR3 is TGTGCCATCAGTGAGTCGATGATTTCGGGCACAGATACGCAGTATTTT. Encoded protein: CAISESMISGTDTQYF.

This chain joins TRBV15 and TRBJ2-3; weak D call: TRBD1 (6 bases). Germline V lookup: CDR1 LNHNV, CDR2 YYDKDF (reference sequence). V lost 4 bases to trimming and J lost 6 bases, with 17 bases between them. There are 15 residues in the CDR3. CDR3 nucleotide sequence: TGTGCCACCAGCATATCCCCGGGACACACGGATACGCAGTATTTT. It specifies CATSISPGHTDTQYF.

This clonotype was recorded many times. The CDR3 loop reads CASSAGQGRGPQHF. In nucleotides, the CDR3 is TGTGCCAGCAGCGCCGGACAAGGGAGGGGGCCCCAGCATTTT. This rearrangement joins TRBV5-4 to TRBJ1-5; TRBD1 is a possible D gene (5 bases). This CDR3 contains 14 residues. Trimming took 4 bases from V and 9 from J, leaving 17 bases between them. Germline CDR1 and CDR2: SGHNT and YYREEE (reference sequence).